These T cell receptor beta chains were read from a single sample in a study of metastatic and nonmetastatic thyroid tumors. MiXCR was used by TCRdb to re-call the PCR reads. The repertoire holds tens of thousands of clones, with 20% to 25% as singletons. The sequenced sample was blood. Receptors originate from a female donor with papillary thyroid cancer or a benign thyroid nodule (not recorded which). Some clones in this sample may be carry-over from other donors' samples. The CDR3 runs from the conserved cysteine through the conserved F or W. D genes are given only for firm matches. Size tells how often a clone was seen (once, few, many) or the class of an expanded clone, and some rows leave it out.

TRBV18	TRBJ1-1	15	-	-	CASSLPTAMNTEAFF	TGTGCCAGCTCACTCCCGACAGCAATGAACACTGAAGCTTTCTTT
TRBV7-7	TRBJ2-1	13	-	-	CASSLIFGFEQFF	TGTGCTAGCAGCTTAATATTCGGCTTTGAGCAGTTCTTC
TRBV4-2	TRBJ2-5	16	TRBD2	-	CARSQGTSGGQGTQYF	TGTGCCAGAAGCCAGGGGACTAGCGGGGGGCAAGGGACCCAGTACTTC
TRBV7-7	TRBJ1-2	14	-	many	CASSPPTGGYGYTF	TGTGCTAGCAGCCCTCCGACAGGTGGATATGGCTACACCTTC
TRBV25-1	TRBJ2-2	15	-	-	CVSIETGQNTGELFF	TGTGTCAGCATTGAGACCGGACAGAACACCGGGGAGCTGTTTTTT
TRBV5-6	TRBJ2-5	19	-	-	CASSPGTQGRARWGETQYF	TGTGCCAGCAGCCCTGGGACCCAGGGCAGGGCCAGATGGGGGGAGACCCAGTACTTC
TRBV19	TRBJ1-5	14	-	few	CASSLTGFNQPQHF	TGTGCCAGTAGCCTTACAGGGTTCAATCAGCCCCAGCATTTT
TRBV28	TRBJ1-6	16	TRBD1	few	CVSSPTWTGQGSPLHF	TGTGTCAGCAGTCCAACCTGGACAGGGCAGGGATCACCCCTCCACTTT
TRBV19	TRBJ1-1	16	TRBD1	many	CASTITTGQGNTEAFF	TGTGCCAGTACCATTACAACGGGACAGGGTAACACTGAAGCTTTCTTT
TRBV20-1	TRBJ2-3	11	-	many	CSASLRGTQYF	TGCAGTGCTAGCTTGAGGGGGACGCAGTATTTT
TRBV7-3	TRBJ2-3	16	TRBD2	-	CASSPVAGMGTYTQYF	TGTGCCAGCAGCCCGGTAGCGGGTATGGGCACATATACGCAGTATTTT
TRBV7-3	TRBJ2-5	17	-	-	CASSPHLGGRGEETQYF	TGTGCCAGCAGCCCCCACCTCGGGGGCCGGGGAGAAGAGACCCAGTACTTC
TRBV10-3	TRBJ1-2	13	-	many	CAISENRDYGYTF	TGTGCCATCAGTGAGAACAGGGACTATGGCTACACCTTC
TRBV30	TRBJ1-3	13	-	-	CAWSVIGGNTIYF	TGTGCCTGGAGTGTAATTGGGGGAAACACCATATATTTT
TRBV30	TRBJ1-5	16	-	once	CACQAETWRSNQPQHF	TGTGCCTGTCAGGCTGAGACGTGGAGGAGCAATCAGCCCCAGCATTTT
TRBV20-1	TRBJ2-3	16	TRBD2	large	CSARGTSDIGADTQYF	TGCAGTGCTAGAGGGACTAGCGATATAGGCGCAGATACGCAGTATTTT
TRBV6-4	TRBJ2-1	15	TRBD1	medium-sized	CASSDGQGSYNEQFF	TGTGCCAGCAGCGATGGACAGGGCTCCTACAATGAGCAGTTCTTC